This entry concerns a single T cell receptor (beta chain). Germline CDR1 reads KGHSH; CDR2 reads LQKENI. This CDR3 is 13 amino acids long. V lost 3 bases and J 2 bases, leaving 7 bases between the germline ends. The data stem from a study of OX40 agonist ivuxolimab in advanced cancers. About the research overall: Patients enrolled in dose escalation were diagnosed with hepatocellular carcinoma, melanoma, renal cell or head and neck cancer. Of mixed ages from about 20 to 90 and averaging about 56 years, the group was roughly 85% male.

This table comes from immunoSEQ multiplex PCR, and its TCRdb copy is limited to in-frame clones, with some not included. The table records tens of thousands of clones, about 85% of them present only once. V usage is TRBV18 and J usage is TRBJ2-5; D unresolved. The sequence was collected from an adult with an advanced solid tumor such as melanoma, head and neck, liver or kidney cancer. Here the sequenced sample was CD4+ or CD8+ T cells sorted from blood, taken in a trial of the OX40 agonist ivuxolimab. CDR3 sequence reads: CASSPGSQETQYF. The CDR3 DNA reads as TGTGCCAGCTCACCTGGTTCACAAGAGACCCAGTACTTC.